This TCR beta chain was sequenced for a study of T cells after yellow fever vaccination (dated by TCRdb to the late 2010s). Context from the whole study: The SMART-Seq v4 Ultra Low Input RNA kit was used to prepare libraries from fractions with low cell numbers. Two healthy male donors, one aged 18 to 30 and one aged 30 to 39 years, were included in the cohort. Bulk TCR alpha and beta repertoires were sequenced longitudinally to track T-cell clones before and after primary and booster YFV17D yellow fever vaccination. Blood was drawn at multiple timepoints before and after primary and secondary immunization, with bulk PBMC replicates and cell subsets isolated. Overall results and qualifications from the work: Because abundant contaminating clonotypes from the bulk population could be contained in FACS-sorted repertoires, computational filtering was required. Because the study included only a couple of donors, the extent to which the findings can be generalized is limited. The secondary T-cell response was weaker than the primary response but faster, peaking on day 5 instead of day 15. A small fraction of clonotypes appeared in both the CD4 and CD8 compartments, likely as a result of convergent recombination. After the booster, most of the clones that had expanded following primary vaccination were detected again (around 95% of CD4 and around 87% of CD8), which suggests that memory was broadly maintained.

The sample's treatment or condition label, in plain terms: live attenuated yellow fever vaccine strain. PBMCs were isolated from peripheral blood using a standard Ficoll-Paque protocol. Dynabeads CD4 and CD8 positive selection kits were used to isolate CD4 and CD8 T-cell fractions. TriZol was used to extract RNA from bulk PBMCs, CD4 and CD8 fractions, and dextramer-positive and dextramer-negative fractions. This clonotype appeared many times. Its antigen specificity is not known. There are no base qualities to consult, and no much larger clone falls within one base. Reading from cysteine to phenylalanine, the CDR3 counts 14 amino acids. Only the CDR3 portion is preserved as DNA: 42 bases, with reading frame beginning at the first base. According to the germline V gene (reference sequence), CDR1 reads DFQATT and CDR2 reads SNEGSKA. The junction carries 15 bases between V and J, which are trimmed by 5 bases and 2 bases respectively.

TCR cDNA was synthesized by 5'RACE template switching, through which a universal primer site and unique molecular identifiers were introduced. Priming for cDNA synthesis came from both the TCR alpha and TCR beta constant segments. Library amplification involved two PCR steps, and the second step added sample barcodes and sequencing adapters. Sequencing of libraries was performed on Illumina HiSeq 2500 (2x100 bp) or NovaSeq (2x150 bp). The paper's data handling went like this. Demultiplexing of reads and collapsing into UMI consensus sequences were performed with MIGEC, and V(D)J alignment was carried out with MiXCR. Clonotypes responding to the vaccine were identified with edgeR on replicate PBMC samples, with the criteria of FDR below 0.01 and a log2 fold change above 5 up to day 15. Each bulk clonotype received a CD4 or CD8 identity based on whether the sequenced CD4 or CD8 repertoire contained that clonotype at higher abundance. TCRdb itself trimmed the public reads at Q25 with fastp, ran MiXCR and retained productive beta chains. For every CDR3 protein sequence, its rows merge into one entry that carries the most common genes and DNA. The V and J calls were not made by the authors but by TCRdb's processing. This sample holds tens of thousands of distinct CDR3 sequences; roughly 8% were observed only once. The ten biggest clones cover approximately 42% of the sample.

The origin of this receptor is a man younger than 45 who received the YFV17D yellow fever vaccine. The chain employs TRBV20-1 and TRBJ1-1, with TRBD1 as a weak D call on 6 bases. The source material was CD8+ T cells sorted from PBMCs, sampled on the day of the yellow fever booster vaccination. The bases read TGCAGTGCTCCTGAGGGCAGGGGTAACACTGAAGCTTTCTTT. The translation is CSAPEGRGNTEAFF.